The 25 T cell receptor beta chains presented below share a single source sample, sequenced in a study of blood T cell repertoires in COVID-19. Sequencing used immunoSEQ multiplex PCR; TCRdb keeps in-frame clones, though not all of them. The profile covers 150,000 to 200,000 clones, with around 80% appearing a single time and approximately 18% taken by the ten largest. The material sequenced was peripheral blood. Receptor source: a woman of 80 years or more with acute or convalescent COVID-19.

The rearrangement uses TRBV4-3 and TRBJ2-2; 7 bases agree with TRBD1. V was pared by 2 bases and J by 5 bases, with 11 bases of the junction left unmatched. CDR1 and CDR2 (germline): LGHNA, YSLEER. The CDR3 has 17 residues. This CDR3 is CASSQLAGGLKTGELFF. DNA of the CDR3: TGCGCCAGCAGCCAATTGGCAGGGGGATTGAAAACCGGGGAGCTGTTTTTT.

The CDR3 sequence is CASSSYSYNEQFF. The CDR3 DNA follows: TGTGCCAGCAGCTCCTATTCCTACAATGAGCAGTTCTTC. The rearrangement uses TRBV11-2 and TRBJ2-1; D ambiguous. The CDR3 contains 13 residues. The germline V gene encodes CDR1 SGHAT and CDR2 FQNNGV. Trimming shortened V by 4 bases and J by 1 base, and 5 bases separated the two germline ends. The full variable domain, rest sourced from reference TRBV11-2 and TRBJ2-1, is EAGVAQSPRYKIIEKRQSVAFWCNPISGHATLYWYQQILGQGPKLLIQFQNNGVVDDSQLPKDRFSAERLKGVDSTLKIQPAKLEDSAVYLCASSSYSYNEQFFGPGTRLTVL.

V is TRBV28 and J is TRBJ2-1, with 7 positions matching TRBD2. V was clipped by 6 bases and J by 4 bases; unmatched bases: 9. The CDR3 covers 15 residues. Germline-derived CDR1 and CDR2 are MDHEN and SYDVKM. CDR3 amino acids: CASSPTGGPYNEQFF. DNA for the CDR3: TGTGCCAGCAGCCCTACGGGAGGACCGTACAATGAGCAGTTCTTC. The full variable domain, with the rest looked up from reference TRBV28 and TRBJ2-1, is DVKVTQSSRYLVKRTGEKVFLECVQDMDHENMFWYRQDPGLGLRLIYFSYDVKMKEKGDIPEGYSVSREKKERFSLILESASTNQTSMYLCASSPTGGPYNEQFFGPGTRLTVL.

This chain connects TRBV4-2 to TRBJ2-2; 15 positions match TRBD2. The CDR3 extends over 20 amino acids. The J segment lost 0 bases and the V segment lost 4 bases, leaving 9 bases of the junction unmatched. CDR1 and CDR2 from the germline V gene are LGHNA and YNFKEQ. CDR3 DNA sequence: TGTGCCAGCAGCCTCATACCGGGACTAGCGGGGGGAACGAACACCGGGGAGCTGTTTTTT. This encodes CASSLIPGLAGGTNTGELFF.

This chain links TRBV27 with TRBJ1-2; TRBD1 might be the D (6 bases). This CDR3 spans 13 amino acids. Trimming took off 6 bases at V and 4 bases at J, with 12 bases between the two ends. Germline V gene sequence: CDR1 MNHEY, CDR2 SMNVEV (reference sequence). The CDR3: CASRGQGSYGYTF. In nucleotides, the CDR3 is TGTGCCAGCAGAGGTCAGGGGAGCTATGGCTACACCTTC.

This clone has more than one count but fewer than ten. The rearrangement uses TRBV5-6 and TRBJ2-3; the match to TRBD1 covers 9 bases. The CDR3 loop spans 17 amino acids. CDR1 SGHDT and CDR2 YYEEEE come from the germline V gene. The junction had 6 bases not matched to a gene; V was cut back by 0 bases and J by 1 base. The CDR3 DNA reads TGTGCCAGCAGCTTGGTTGGGACAGGGTGGGGCACAGATACGCAGTATTTT. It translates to CASSLVGTGWGTDTQYF.

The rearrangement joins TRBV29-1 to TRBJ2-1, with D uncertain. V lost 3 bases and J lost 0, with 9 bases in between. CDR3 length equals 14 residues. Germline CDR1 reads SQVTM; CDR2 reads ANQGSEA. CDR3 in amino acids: CSVERLLSYNEQFF. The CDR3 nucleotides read TGCAGCGTTGAGAGGCTACTCTCCTACAATGAGCAGTTCTTC.

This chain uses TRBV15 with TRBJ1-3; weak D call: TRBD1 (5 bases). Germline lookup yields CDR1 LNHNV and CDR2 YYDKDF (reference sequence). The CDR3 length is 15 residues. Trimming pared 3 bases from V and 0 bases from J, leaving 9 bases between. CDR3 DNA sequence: TGTGCCACCAGCAGTGGGACTTACTCTGGAAACACCATATATTTT. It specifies CATSSGTYSGNTIYF.

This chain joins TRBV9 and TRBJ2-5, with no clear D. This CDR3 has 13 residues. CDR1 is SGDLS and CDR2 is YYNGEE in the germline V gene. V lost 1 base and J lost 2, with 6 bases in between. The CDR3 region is CASSVFSQETQYF. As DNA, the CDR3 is TGTGCCAGCAGCGTATTCAGTCAAGAGACCCAGTACTTC.

The CDR3 bases are TGTGCCAGCTCACCACGGGTGGGAGCCGATCAGCCCCAGCATTTT. Translating it yields CASSPRVGADQPQHF. The chain employs TRBV18 and TRBJ1-5; D gene ambiguous. Trimming removed 1 base at V and 5 bases at J, with 12 bases between. Germline CDR1 reads KGHSH; CDR2 reads LQKENI. The CDR3 contains 15 residues.

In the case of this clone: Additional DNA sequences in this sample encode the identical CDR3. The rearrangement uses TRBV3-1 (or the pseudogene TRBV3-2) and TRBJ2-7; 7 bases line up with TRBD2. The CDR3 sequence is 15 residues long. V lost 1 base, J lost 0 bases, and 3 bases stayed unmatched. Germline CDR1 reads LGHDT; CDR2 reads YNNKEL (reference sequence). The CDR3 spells CASSQGGGSSYEQYF. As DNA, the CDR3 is TGTGCCAGCAGCCAAGGCGGGGGAAGCTCCTACGAGCAGTACTTC.

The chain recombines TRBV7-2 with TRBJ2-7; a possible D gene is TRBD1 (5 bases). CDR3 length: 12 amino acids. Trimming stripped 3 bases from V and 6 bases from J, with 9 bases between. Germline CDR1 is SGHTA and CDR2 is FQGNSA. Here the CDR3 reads CASSFGHFEQYF. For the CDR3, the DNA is TGTGCCAGCAGCTTCGGACACTTCGAGCAGTACTTC.

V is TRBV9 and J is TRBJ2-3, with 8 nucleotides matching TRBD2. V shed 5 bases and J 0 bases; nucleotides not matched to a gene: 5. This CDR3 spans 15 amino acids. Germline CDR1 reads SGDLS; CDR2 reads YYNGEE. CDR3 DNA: TGTGCCAGCAGGGGCGGGAGGTGGAGCACAGATACGCAGTATTTT. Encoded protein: CASRGGRWSTDTQYF.

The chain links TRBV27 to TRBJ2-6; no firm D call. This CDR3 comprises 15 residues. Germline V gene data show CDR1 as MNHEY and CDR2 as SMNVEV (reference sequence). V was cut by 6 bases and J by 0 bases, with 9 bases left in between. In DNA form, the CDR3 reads TGTGCCAGCAGCCGGTTACCCTCTGGGGCCAACGTCCTGACTTTC. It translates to CASSRLPSGANVLTF. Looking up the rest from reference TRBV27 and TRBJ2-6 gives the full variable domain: EAQVTQNPRYLITVTGKKLTVTCSQNMNHEYMSWYRQDPGLGLRQIYYSMNVEVTDKGDVPEGYKVSRKEKRNFPLILESPSPNQTSLYFCASSRLPSGANVLTFGAGSRLTVL.

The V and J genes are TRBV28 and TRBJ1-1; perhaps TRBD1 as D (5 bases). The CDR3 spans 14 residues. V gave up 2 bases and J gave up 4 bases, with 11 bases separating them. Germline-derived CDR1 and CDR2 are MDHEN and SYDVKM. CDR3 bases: TGTGCCAGCAGTTTACTCCGAAGGGGCACTGAAGCTTTCTTT. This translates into CASSLLRRGTEAFF.

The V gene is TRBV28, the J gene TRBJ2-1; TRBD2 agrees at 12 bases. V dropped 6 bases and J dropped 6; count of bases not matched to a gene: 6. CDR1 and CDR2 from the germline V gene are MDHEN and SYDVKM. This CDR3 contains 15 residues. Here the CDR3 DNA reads TGTGCCAGCAGGCCACTAGCGGGAGGATTCAATGAGCAGTTCTTC. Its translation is CASRPLAGGFNEQFF.

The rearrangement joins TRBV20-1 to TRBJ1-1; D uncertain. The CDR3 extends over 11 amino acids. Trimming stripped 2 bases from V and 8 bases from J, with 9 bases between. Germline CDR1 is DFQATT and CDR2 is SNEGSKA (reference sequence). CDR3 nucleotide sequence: TGCAGTGCTAGACAGATCTCCGAAGCTTTCTTT. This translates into CSARQISEAFF.

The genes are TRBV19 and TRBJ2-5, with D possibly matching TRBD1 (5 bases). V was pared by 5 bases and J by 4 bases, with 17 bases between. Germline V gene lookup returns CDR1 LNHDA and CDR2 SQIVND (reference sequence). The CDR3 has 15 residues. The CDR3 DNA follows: TGTGCCAGTAGTCGCCAGGGATTCTCTGGAGAGACCCAGTACTTC. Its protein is CASSRQGFSGETQYF.

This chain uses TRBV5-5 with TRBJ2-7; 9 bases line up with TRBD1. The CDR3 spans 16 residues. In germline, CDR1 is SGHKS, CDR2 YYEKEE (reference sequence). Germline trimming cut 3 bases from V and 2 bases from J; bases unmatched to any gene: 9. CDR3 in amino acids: CASSYAYRGPTYEQYF. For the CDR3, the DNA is TGTGCCAGCAGCTACGCTTACAGGGGGCCCACCTACGAGCAGTACTTC. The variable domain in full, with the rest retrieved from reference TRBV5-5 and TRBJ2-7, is DAGVTQSPTHLIKTRGQQVTLRCSPISGHKSVSWYQQVLGQGPQFIFQYYEKEERGRGNFPDRFSARQFPNYSSELNVNALLLGDSALYLCASSYAYRGPTYEQYFGPGTRLTVT.

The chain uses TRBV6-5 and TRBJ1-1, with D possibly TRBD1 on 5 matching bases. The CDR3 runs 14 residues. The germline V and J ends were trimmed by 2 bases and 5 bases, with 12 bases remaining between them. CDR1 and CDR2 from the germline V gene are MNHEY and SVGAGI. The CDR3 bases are TGTGCCAGCAGTTACCGGGGGGTTAGGACTGAAGCTTTCTTT. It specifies CASSYRGVRTEAFF.

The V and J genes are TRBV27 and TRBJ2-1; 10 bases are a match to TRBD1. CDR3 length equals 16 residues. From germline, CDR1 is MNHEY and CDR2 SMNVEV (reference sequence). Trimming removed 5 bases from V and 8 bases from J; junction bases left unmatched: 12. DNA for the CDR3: TGTGCCAGCAGTAACCTAAAGACAGGGGGCTTCGATGAGCAGTTCTTC. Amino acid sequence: CASSNLKTGGFDEQFF.

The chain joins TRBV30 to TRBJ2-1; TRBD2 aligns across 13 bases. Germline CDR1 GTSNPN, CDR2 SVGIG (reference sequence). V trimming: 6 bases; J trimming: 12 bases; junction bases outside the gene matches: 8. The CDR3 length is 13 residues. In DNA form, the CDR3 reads TGTGCCTGTGCAACACTAGCGGGGGGGCTGCAGTTCTTC. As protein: CACATLAGGLQFF.

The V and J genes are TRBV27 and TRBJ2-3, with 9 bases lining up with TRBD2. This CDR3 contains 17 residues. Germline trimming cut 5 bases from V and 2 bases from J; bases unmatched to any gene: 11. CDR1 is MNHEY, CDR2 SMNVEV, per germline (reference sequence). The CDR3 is CASSRPSGGSATDTQYF. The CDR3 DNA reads TGTGCCAGCAGTCGACCGAGCGGGGGGTCTGCCACAGATACGCAGTATTTT.

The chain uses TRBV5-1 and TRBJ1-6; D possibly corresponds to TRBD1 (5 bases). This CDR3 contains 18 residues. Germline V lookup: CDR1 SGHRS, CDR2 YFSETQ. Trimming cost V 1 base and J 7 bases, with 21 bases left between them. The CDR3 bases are TGCGCCAGCAGCTTGTATGTGGGGTCCAACAGGCGCAATTCACCCCTCCACTTT. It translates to CASSLYVGSNRRNSPLHF.

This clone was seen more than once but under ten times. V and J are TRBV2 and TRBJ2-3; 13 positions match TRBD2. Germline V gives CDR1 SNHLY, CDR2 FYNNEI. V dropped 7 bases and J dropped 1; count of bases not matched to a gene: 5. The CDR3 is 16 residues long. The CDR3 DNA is TGTGCCAGCACTCGGACTAGCGGGAGAGGCACAGATACGCAGTATTTT. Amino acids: CASTRTSGRGTDTQYF.